This T cell receptor beta chain appears in the sequencing data of a study of cytomegalovirus exposure and HLA in healthy donors. Germline CDR1 MNHNS, CDR2 SASEGT. The ends lost 6 bases at V and 4 bases at J; junction bases unmatched: 1. The CDR3 sequence is 13 residues long. Study-wide results and caveats: Researchers reported from a later analysis that most CMV-associated TCR beta chains appeared HLA-restricted. CMV serostatus stood as the only immune exposure information on hand. There were some V segments, including TRBV6-2 and TRBV6-3, excluded as indistinguishable.

This clone was detected a few times. Its antigen is not known. The study ran its PCR with 60 Vbeta and 13 Jbeta primers. TCRdb keeps only in-frame clones here, not all; method: immunoSEQ multiplex PCR. The sample has over 100,000 clones, 70% to 85% seen once. Sequenced input: PBMCs. This chain uses TRBV6-1 with TRBJ1-3, with TRBD1 matching 9 bases. This clonotype was sampled from a female donor in good health and CMV-seronegative. The CDR3 sequence: CASRTGGGNTIYF. CDR3 nucleotides: TGTGCCAGCAGGACAGGGGGGGGAAACACCATATATTTT.